Listed below are T cell receptor beta chains from one sample, sequenced in a study of cytomegalovirus exposure and HLA in healthy donors. Generated by immunoSEQ multiplex PCR, the TCRdb table keeps only in-frame clones and is missing some. The sample yields over 150,000 clones, about 75% seen once. What was sequenced was PBMCs. The receptor source for this set is a male donor in good health and CMV-seropositive. CDR3s include the opening cysteine and the closing phenylalanine or tryptophan. D genes are given only for firm matches. Clone size is given for some rows only: seen once, a few or many times, or a class if the clone is expanded.

clone_size j_call v_call d_call cdr3_aa cdr3_nt
- TRBJ2-7 TRBV4-2 - CASSSQYHEQYF TGTGCCAGCAGCTCACAGTACCACGAGCAGTACTTC
- TRBJ1-1 TRBV6-1 - CASSEGGVIDTEAFF TGTGCCAGCAGTGAGGGGGGGGTAATAGACACTGAAGCTTTCTTT
- TRBJ1-6 TRBV6-5 - CASKRYNSPLHF TGTGCCAGCAAGAGGTATAATTCACCCCTCCACTTT
- TRBJ2-7 TRBV6-1 TRBD2 CASFLGGTYEQYF TGTGCCAGCTTCCTGGGAGGGACCTACGAGCAGTACTTC
- TRBJ2-3 TRBV6-5 TRBD2 CASSSGGADTQYF TGTGCCAGCAGTAGCGGGGGGGCTGATACGCAGTATTTT
- TRBJ1-3 TRBV7-9 - CASSLVFGVSGNTIYF TGTGCCAGCAGCTTGGTCTTCGGGGTCTCTGGAAACACCATATATTTT
- TRBJ1-5 TRBV4-1 - CASSQDIVSNQPQHF TGCGCCAGCAGCCAAGATATCGTTAGCAATCAGCCCCAGCATTTT
- TRBJ2-1 TRBV7-6 - CASSLAGLPYNEQFF TGTGCCAGCAGCTTGGCCGGACTTCCCTACAATGAGCAGTTCTTC
- TRBJ2-3 TRBV6-1 - CASSDAGDTQYF TGTGCCAGCAGTGATGCAGGGGATACGCAGTATTTT
few TRBJ2-3 TRBV6-1 - CASSEGLGEVDTQYF TGTGCCAGCAGTGAAGGACTAGGGGAGGTGGATACGCAGTATTTT
- TRBJ1-1 TRBV6-5 TRBD1 CASSLIPDRGTEAFF TGTGCCAGCAGCCTTATACCTGACAGGGGTACTGAAGCTTTCTTT
few TRBJ1-2 TRBV7-8 - CASSQGSLYYGYTF TGTGCCAGCAGCCAGGGGAGTCTGTATTATGGCTACACCTTC
- TRBJ1-1 TRBV25-1 TRBD1 CASSEIQGGTEAFF TGTGCCAGCAGTGAAATACAGGGGGGCACTGAAGCTTTCTTT
- TRBJ1-2 TRBV5-1 - CASSFSTGSRGYTF TGCGCCAGCAGCTTTTCGACAGGCTCAAGGGGCTACACCTTC
- TRBJ1-6 TRBV6-1 TRBD1 CASSEGQADSPLHF TGTGCCAGCAGCGAGGGACAGGCCGATTCACCCCTCCACTTT
- TRBJ1-4 TRBV5-1 TRBD1 CASSPGTGNEKLFF TGCGCCAGCAGCCCCGGGACAGGGAATGAAAAACTGTTTTTT
- TRBJ2-7 TRBV2 - CASSGLVGGARYEQYF TGTGCCAGCAGCGGACTAGTGGGGGGGGCGCGCTACGAGCAGTACTTC
few TRBJ1-2 TRBV28 - CASSPLPPKDRSRGYTF TGTGCCAGCAGCCCGCTGCCCCCCAAAGATAGATCCAGGGGCTACACCTTC
few TRBJ2-7 TRBV6-5 - CASSYGAGITYEQYF TGTGCCAGCAGTTACGGGGCAGGGATTACCTACGAGCAGTACTTC
- TRBJ2-1 TRBV5-4 TRBD2 CASSLVAGGLGNEQFF TGTGCCAGCAGCTTGGTAGCGGGGGGTCTAGGCAATGAGCAGTTCTTC